Listed below are T cell receptor beta chains from one sample, sequenced in a study of molecular identifiers for immune sequencing clone quantification. MiXCR, applied by TCRdb to the PCR reads, yields one record per CDR3 protein. The sample records under 600,000 distinct CDR3 sequences, over 20% being singletons. The source material was naive CD8+ T cells from blood, with Jurkat cell RNA spiked in. The receptors come from a human donor in good health. Some libraries in this study had Jurkat cell RNA spiked in. Each CDR3 is given with its conserved first and last residue. The D gene is left open where the match is weak. Clone size is stated in some rows and not others, as once, few, many or a class when expanded.

.	.	TRBV11-2	TRBJ1-1	CASSLLWGETEAFF	TGTGCCAGCAGCTTATTGTGGGGTGAGACTGAAGCTTTCTTT
.	.	TRBV7-9	TRBJ2-2	CASSPQWVHTGELFF	TGTGCCAGCAGCCCACAATGGGTCCACACCGGGGAGCTGTTTTTT
TRBD1	few	TRBV7-8	TRBJ1-1	CASRMTGGGEAFF	TGTGCCAGCAGGATGACAGGGGGGGGTGAAGCTTTCTTT
TRBD1	.	TRBV27	TRBJ1-2	CASGPYAGGFGYTF	TGTGCCAGCGGTCCTTACGCAGGGGGATTTGGCTACACCTTC
.	.	TRBV19	TRBJ1-5	CASTDWGGRDPQHF	TGTGCCAGTACCGATTGGGGGGGTCGGGATCCCCAGCATTTT
.	.	TRBV13	TRBJ2-5	CASSLTGTRETQYF	TGTGCCAGCAGCTTAACCGGGACAAGGGAGACCCAGTACTTC
.	.	TRBV11-2	TRBJ2-4	CASSRTAGIAKNIQYF	TGTGCCAGCAGCCGAACCGCAGGGATAGCCAAAAACATTCAGTACTTC
TRBD2	few	TRBV9	TRBJ2-2	CASSVVGLAGGNAGELFF	TGTGCCAGCAGCGTAGTTGGTCTAGCGGGGGGGAACGCCGGGGAGCTGTTTTTT
TRBD1	few	TRBV5-3	TRBJ2-1	CASSLPGQGANEQFF	TGTGCCAGCAGTTTGCCGGGACAGGGGGCTAATGAGCAGTTCTTC
TRBD2	many	TRBV19	TRBJ2-3	CASSSTSGSLDTQYF	TGTGCCAGTAGTTCAACTAGCGGGAGTTTGGATACGCAGTATTTT
.	many	TRBV25-1	TRBJ2-1	CASSDPELGAGRYNEQFF	TGTGCCAGCAGTGATCCCGAATTGGGAGCGGGCCGCTACAATGAGCAGTTCTTC
.	.	TRBV12-3/TRBV12-4	TRBJ1-6	CASSLFSGSPFPLHF	TGTGCCAGCAGTTTATTTTCAGGGTCACCGTTTCCCCTCCACTTT
.	many	TRBV6-2/TRBV6-3	TRBJ1-1	CASSPSWQDTEAFF	TGTGCCAGCAGTCCCTCTTGGCAGGACACTGAAGCTTTCTTT
.	.	TRBV14	TRBJ2-1	CASSQEIEGYNGQFF	TGTGCCAGCAGCCAAGAAATCGAGGGATACAATGGGCAGTTCTTC
TRBD1	.	TRBV6-2/TRBV6-3	TRBJ1-2	CASSPAWTGPPDSYTF	TGTGCCAGCAGTCCGGCCTGGACAGGGCCGCCGGATAGCTACACCTTC
TRBD1	.	TRBV7-9	TRBJ1-2	CASSYTTGLESYTF	TGTGCCAGCAGCTACACGACAGGGCTCGAGAGCTACACCTTC
.	many	TRBV7-9	TRBJ1-6	CASSPAAYNSPLHF	TGTGCCAGCAGCCCCGCCGCCTATAATTCACCCCTCCACTTT
.	.	TRBV4-3	TRBJ2-7	CASSHLGGEQYF	TGCGCCAGCAGCCACCTCGGGGGTGAGCAGTACTTC
TRBD1	few	TRBV20-1	TRBJ2-7	CSARETGSGTYEQYF	TGCAGTGCTAGAGAGACAGGGTCCGGGACCTACGAGCAGTACTTC
.	many	TRBV10-3	TRBJ2-7	CAINEGNEQYF	TGTGCCATCAATGAGGGTAACGAGCAGTACTTC
.	many	TRBV5-4	TRBJ1-1	CASSLEASQAFF	TGTGCCAGCAGCTTGGAGGCCAGCCAAGCTTTCTTT
.	few	TRBV19	TRBJ1-5	CASSNAGHQPQHF	TGTGCCAGTAGTAATGCAGGGCATCAGCCCCAGCATTTT
.	.	TRBV28	TRBJ2-7	CASSSPSVRAGVLPYSYEQYF	TGTGCCAGCAGTTCCCCGTCGGTTCGGGCAGGGGTTCTCCCTTACTCCTACGAGCAGTACTTC
TRBD1	many	TRBV27	TRBJ2-7	CASSFGTGYEQYF	TGTGCCAGCAGTTTCGGGACAGGGTACGAGCAGTACTTC